This is a list of T cell receptor beta chains from one sample in a study of T cells after yellow fever vaccination. MiXCR was run by TCRdb on the 5' RACE reads, yielding one entry per CDR3 protein. The sample has under 550,000 distinct CDR3 sequences; less than 25% are singletons. The sample consisted of PBMCs, taken less than 25 days after the first yellow fever vaccination. The receptors come from a man younger than 35 who received the YFV17D yellow fever vaccine. Each CDR3 is given with its conserved first and last residue. D genes are given only for firm matches. Clone size is stated in some rows and not others, as once, few, many or a class when expanded.

j_call: TRBJ2-1; clone_size: few; d_call: TRBD2; v_call: TRBV6-5; cdr3_aa: CASSYSPSGGAYNEQFF; cdr3_nt: TGTGCCAGCAGTTACTCCCCTAGCGGGGGGGCCTACAATGAGCAGTTCTTC
j_call: TRBJ1-1; clone_size: NA; d_call: NA; v_call: TRBV5-1; cdr3_aa: CASSGGLMNTEAFF; cdr3_nt: TGCGCCAGCAGCGGAGGACTAATGAACACTGAAGCTTTCTTT
j_call: TRBJ2-5; clone_size: few; d_call: TRBD1; v_call: TRBV4-3; cdr3_aa: CASSQEGGWDETQYF; cdr3_nt: TGCGCCAGCAGCCAAGAAGGGGGCTGGGACGAGACCCAGTACTTC
j_call: TRBJ1-2; clone_size: NA; d_call: NA; v_call: TRBV20-1; cdr3_aa: CSAGGQNYGYTF; cdr3_nt: TGCAGTGCTGGAGGACAAAACTATGGCTACACCTTC
j_call: TRBJ1-3; clone_size: NA; d_call: TRBD1; v_call: TRBV18; cdr3_aa: CASSPTGTGVTIYF; cdr3_nt: TGTGCCAGCTCACCGACCGGGACAGGGGTCACCATATATTTT
j_call: TRBJ2-3; clone_size: NA; d_call: NA; v_call: TRBV18; cdr3_aa: CASSKTQYF; cdr3_nt: TGTGCCAGCTCAAAGACGCAGTATTTT
j_call: TRBJ2-1; clone_size: few; d_call: TRBD2; v_call: TRBV4-2; cdr3_aa: CASSAGVAGGNEQFF; cdr3_nt: TGTGCCAGCAGCGCAGGCGTAGCGGGGGGAAATGAGCAGTTCTTC
j_call: TRBJ2-2; clone_size: NA; d_call: TRBD2; v_call: TRBV5-4; cdr3_aa: CASSLYPSGGDTGELFF; cdr3_nt: TGTGCCAGCAGCTTGTACCCTAGCGGGGGGGATACCGGGGAGCTGTTTTTT
j_call: TRBJ2-4; clone_size: few; d_call: NA; v_call: TRBV5-1; cdr3_aa: CASSLSPEGGNIQYF; cdr3_nt: TGCGCCAGCAGCTTGAGCCCCGAGGGGGGGAACATTCAGTACTTC
j_call: TRBJ2-1; clone_size: NA; d_call: NA; v_call: TRBV11-2; cdr3_aa: CASSLGPAWSSYNEQFF; cdr3_nt: TGTGCCAGCAGCTTAGGACCAGCCTGGAGCTCCTACAATGAGCAGTTCTTC
j_call: TRBJ2-1; clone_size: NA; d_call: NA; v_call: TRBV12-3/TRBV12-4; cdr3_aa: CASSLRYSNNEQFF; cdr3_nt: TGTGCCAGCAGTTTACGTTACAGTAACAATGAGCAGTTCTTC
j_call: TRBJ1-1; clone_size: few; d_call: NA; v_call: TRBV20-1; cdr3_aa: CSAREVGDTEAFF; cdr3_nt: TGCAGTGCTAGAGAGGTGGGGGACACTGAAGCTTTCTTT
j_call: TRBJ1-6; clone_size: NA; d_call: NA; v_call: TRBV4-1; cdr3_aa: CASSQDQGPSGSPLHF; cdr3_nt: TGCGCCAGCAGCCAAGATCAGGGGCCCTCTGGTTCACCCCTCCACTTT
j_call: TRBJ1-5; clone_size: many; d_call: NA; v_call: TRBV4-1; cdr3_aa: CASSRRAVSNQPQHF; cdr3_nt: TGCGCCAGCAGCCGGAGGGCTGTGAGCAATCAGCCCCAGCATTTT
j_call: TRBJ2-3; clone_size: few; d_call: NA; v_call: TRBV14; cdr3_aa: CASSGLAWADTQYF; cdr3_nt: TGTGCCAGCAGCGGGCTAGCGTGGGCAGATACGCAGTATTTT
j_call: TRBJ1-1; clone_size: NA; d_call: NA; v_call: TRBV6-5; cdr3_aa: CASSYSRSGGTEAFF; cdr3_nt: TGTGCCAGCAGTTACTCGAGGTCCGGGGGCACTGAAGCTTTCTTT
j_call: TRBJ1-1; clone_size: few; d_call: NA; v_call: TRBV10-3; cdr3_aa: CAISSGVGTEAFF; cdr3_nt: TGTGCCATCAGTAGTGGGGTTGGTACTGAAGCTTTCTTT
j_call: TRBJ2-1; clone_size: NA; d_call: NA; v_call: TRBV5-5; cdr3_aa: CASSLFSGGGNEQFF; cdr3_nt: TGTGCCAGCAGCTTGTTTAGCGGTGGGGGGAATGAGCAGTTCTTC
j_call: TRBJ2-5; clone_size: few; d_call: NA; v_call: TRBV12-3/TRBV12-4; cdr3_aa: CASSPRVTPSETQYF; cdr3_nt: TGTGCCAGCAGCCCCAGGGTGACCCCTTCGGAGACCCAGTACTTC
j_call: TRBJ1-2; clone_size: NA; d_call: NA; v_call: TRBV6-2/TRBV6-3; cdr3_aa: CASSSIRDGYTF; cdr3_nt: TGTGCCAGCAGCTCCATAAGGGACGGCTACACCTTC
j_call: TRBJ1-2; clone_size: NA; d_call: TRBD1; v_call: TRBV5-1; cdr3_aa: CASSSTGIPNYGYTF; cdr3_nt: TGCGCCAGCAGCTCGACAGGGATTCCTAACTATGGCTACACCTTC
j_call: TRBJ1-1; clone_size: NA; d_call: NA; v_call: TRBV12-3/TRBV12-4; cdr3_aa: CASSRIGQFTEAFF; cdr3_nt: TGTGCCAGCAGCCGTATCGGCCAATTCACTGAAGCTTTCTTT
j_call: TRBJ1-1; clone_size: NA; d_call: NA; v_call: TRBV9; cdr3_aa: CASSPPGGERWGAFF; cdr3_nt: TGTGCCAGCAGCCCCCCCGGGGGGGAGCGGTGGGGAGCTTTCTTT